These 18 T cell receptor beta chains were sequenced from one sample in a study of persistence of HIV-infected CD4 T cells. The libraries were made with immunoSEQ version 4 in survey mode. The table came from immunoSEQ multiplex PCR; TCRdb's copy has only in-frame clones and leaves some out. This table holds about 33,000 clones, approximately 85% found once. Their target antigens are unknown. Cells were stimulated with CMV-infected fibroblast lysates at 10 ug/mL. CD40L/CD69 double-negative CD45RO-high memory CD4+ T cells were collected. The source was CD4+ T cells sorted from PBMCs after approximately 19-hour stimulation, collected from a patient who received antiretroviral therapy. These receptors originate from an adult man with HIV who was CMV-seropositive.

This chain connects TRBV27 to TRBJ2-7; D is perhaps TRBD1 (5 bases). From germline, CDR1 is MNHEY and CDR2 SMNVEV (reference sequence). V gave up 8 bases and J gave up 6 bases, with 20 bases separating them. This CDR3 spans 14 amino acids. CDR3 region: CASRSPAGKGEQYF. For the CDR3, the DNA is TGTGCCAGCCGATCCCCAGCAGGGAAGGGCGAGCAGTACTTC.

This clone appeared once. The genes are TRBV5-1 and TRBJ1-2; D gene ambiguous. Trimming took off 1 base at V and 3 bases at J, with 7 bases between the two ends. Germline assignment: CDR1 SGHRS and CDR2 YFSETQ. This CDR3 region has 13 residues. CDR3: CASSLSDYYGYTF. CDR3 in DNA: TGCGCCAGCAGCTTGTCTGATTACTATGGCTACACCTTC.

This chain's CDR3 is CASSLDRTSTDTQYF. CDR3 nucleotides: TGTGCCAGCAGCTTAGACAGGACCAGCACAGATACGCAGTATTTT. The genes are TRBV7-2 and TRBJ2-3, with TRBD1 as a possible D gene (5 bases). CDR1 and CDR2 from the germline V gene are SGHTA and FQGNSA. The CDR3 has 15 residues. Trimming shortened V by 1 base and J by 0 bases, and 8 bases separated the two germline ends.

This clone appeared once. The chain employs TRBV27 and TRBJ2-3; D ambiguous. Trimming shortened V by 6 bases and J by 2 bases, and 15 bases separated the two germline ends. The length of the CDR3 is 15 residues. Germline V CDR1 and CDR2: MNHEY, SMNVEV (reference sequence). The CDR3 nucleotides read TGTGCCAGCAGAGTACGCACGGACGACACAGATACGCAGTATTTT. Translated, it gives CASRVRTDDTDTQYF.

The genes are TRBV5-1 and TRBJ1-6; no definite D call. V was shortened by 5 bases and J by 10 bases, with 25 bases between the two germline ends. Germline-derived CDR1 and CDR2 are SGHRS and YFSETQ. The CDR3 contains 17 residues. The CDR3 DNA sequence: TGCGCCAGCAGGTTAGGGCAGGTTGGATCCGTTCGGTCACCCCTCCACTTT. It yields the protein CASRLGQVGSVRSPLHF.

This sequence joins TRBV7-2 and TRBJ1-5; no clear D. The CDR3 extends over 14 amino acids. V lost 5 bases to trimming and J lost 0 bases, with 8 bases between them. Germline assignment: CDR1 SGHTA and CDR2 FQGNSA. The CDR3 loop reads CASSASNSNQPQHF. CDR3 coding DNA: TGTGCCAGCAGCGCTTCCAATAGCAATCAGCCCCAGCATTTT.

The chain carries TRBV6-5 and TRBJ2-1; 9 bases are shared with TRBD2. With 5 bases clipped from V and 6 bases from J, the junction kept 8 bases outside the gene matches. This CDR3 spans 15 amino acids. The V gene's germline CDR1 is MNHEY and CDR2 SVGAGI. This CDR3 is CASSILAGTSNEQFF. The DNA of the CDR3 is TGTGCCAGCAGTATTCTAGCGGGGACGTCCAATGAGCAGTTCTTC.

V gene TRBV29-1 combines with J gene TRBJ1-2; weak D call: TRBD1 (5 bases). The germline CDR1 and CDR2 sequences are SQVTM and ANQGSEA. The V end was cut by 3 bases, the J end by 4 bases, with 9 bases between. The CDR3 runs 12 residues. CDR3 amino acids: CSVDRETYGYTF. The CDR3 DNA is TGCAGCGTTGACAGGGAAACCTATGGCTACACCTTC. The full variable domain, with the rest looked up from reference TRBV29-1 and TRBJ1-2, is SAVISQKPSRDICQRGTSLTIQCQVDSQVTMMFWYRQQPGQSLTLIATANQGSEATYESGFVIDKFPISRPNLTFSTLTVSNMSPEDSSIYLCSVDRETYGYTFGSGTRLTVV.

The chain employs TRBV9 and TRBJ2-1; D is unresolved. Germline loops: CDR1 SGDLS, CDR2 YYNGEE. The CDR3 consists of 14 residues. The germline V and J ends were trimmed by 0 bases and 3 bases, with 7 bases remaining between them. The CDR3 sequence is CASSVGPSYNEQFF. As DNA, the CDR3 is TGTGCCAGCAGCGTAGGACCTAGCTACAATGAGCAGTTCTTC.

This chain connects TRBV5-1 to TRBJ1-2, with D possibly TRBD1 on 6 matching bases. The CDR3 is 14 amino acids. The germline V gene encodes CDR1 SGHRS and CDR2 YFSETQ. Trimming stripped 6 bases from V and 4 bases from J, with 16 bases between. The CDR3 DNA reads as TGCGCCAGCACCCGGGACACACGAAGCTATGGCTACACCTTC. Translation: CASTRDTRSYGYTF. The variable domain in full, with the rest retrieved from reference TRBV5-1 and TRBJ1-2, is KAGVTQTPRYLIKTRGQQVTLSCSPISGHRSVSWYQQTPGQGLQFLFEYFSETQRNKGNFPGRFSGRQFSNSRSEMNVSTLELGDSALYLCASTRDTRSYGYTFGSGTRLTVV.

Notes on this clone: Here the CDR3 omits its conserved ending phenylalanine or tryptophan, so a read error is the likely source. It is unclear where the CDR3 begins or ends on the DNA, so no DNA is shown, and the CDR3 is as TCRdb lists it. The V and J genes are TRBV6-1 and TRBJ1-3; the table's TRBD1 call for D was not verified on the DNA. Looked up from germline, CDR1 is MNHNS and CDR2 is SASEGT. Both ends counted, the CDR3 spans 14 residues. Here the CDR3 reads CASSEMGQLGSTES.

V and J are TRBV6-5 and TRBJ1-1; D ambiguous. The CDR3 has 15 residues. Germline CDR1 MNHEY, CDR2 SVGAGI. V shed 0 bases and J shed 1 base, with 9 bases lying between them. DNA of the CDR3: TGTGCCAGCAGTTACTCGAGGGCGGGGAACACTGAAGCTTTCTTT. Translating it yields CASSYSRAGNTEAFF.

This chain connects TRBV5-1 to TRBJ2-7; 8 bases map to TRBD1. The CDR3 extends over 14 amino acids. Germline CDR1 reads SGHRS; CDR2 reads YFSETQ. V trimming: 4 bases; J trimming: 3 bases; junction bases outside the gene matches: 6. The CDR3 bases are TGCGCCAGCAGCCCCTCGACAGGGGACTACGAGCAGTACTTC. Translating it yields CASSPSTGDYEQYF. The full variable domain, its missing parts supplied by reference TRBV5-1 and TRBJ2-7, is KAGVTQTPRYLIKTRGQQVTLSCSPISGHRSVSWYQQTPGQGLQFLFEYFSETQRNKGNFPGRFSGRQFSNSRSEMNVSTLELGDSALYLCASSPSTGDYEQYFGPGTRLTVT.

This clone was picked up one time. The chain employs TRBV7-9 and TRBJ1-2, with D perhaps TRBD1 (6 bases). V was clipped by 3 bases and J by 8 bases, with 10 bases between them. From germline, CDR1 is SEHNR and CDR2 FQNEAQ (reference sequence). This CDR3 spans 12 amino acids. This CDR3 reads CASSLGGLGYTF. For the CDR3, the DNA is TGTGCCAGCAGCTTGGGGGGGCTCGGCTACACCTTC.

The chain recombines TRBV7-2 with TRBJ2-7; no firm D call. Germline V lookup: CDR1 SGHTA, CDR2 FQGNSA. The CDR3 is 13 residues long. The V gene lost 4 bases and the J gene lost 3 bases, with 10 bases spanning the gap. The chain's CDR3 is CASSSPPVYEQYF. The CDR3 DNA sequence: TGTGCCAGCAGCTCCCCCCCGGTCTACGAGCAGTACTTC.

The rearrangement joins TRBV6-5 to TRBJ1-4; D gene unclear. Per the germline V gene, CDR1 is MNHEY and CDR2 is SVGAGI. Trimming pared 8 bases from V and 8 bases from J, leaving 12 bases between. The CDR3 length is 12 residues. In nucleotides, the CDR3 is TGTGCCAGCGGATGGCCTTCGGAAAAACTGTTTTTT. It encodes CASGWPSEKLFF.

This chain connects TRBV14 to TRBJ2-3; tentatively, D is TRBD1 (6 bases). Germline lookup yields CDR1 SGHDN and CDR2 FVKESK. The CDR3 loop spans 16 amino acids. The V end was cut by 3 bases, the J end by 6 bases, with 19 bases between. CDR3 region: CASSQIPGVVGDTQYF. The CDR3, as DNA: TGTGCCAGCAGCCAGATACCAGGGGTGGTCGGGGATACGCAGTATTTT.

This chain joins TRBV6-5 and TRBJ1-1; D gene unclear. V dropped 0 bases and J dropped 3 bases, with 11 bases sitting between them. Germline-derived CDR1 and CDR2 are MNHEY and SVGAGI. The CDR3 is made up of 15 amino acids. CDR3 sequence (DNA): TGTGCCAGCAGTTACTCGCAGGTCGGGGACACTGAAGCTTTCTTT. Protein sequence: CASSYSQVGDTEAFF.